The 30 T cell receptor beta chains presented below share a single source sample, sequenced in a study of blood T cell repertoires in COVID-19. Libraries were prepared by immunoSEQ multiplex PCR; TCRdb keeps only in-frame clonotypes and omits some of them. The sample has more than 200,000 clones, roughly nine tenths seen once. Sequenced: peripheral blood. Receptors originate from a man aged 35-49 years with acute or convalescent COVID-19.

The chain links TRBV14 to TRBJ2-2; 11 nucleotides align to TRBD2. The CDR3 sequence is 18 residues long. Germline trimming cut 1 base from V and 7 bases from J; bases unmatched to any gene: 11. From germline, CDR1 is SGHDN and CDR2 FVKESK. CDR3 nucleotides: TGTGCCAGCAGCCAAGGACTAGCGGGAACCACCGTAGGCGGGGAGCTGTTTTTT. It translates to CASSQGLAGTTVGGELFF.

This clone was observed a single time. The chain combines TRBV6-4 with TRBJ2-5; D is unclear. Germline V gene lookup returns CDR1 MRHNA and CDR2 SNTAGT. The CDR3 has 13 residues. Trimming cost V 0 bases and J 2 bases, with 4 bases left between them. CDR3 DNA: TGTGCCAGCAGTGACTCGCGACAAGAGACCCAGTACTTC. As protein: CASSDSRQETQYF.

As concerns this clone: A junction end diverges from the germline sequence, so it may reflect a read error. CDR3 coding DNA: TGTGCCACCAACCGGGACAGGACCCAAAACCCTAATACCTTT. This gives the protein CATNRDRTQNPNTF. The chain carries TRBV24-1 and TRBJ1-6; 8 nucleotides line up with TRBD1. The germline CDR1 and CDR2 sequences are KGHDR and SFDVKD. The CDR3 is 14 residues long.

This clone was counted a single time. This sequence joins TRBV3-1 (or the pseudogene TRBV3-2) and TRBJ1-2; no clear D gene. V shed 0 bases and J shed 0 bases, with 5 bases lying between them. Germline V gene sequence: CDR1 LGHDT, CDR2 YNNKEL (reference sequence). The length of the CDR3 is 14 residues. This chain's CDR3 is CASSQEEPNYGYTF. The CDR3 bases are TGTGCCAGCAGCCAAGAGGAGCCTAACTATGGCTACACCTTC.

The chain is built from TRBV5-1 and TRBJ2-3, with D unresolved. With 4 bases removed from V and 9 bases from J, the gap between germline ends came to 18 bases. Looked up from germline, CDR1 is SGHRS and CDR2 is YFSETQ. The CDR3 has 14 amino acids. CDR3 loop: CASSRPGATGTQYF. In nucleotides, the CDR3 is TGCGCCAGCAGCAGGCCCGGCGCCACCGGGACGCAGTATTTT.

This chain joins TRBV28 and TRBJ2-3, with D unclear. The V end lost 8 bases, the J end lost 0 bases, and 9 bases lay between the germline ends. The CDR3 is made up of 13 amino acids. The germline V gene has CDR1 MDHEN and CDR2 SYDVKM. Here the CDR3 reads CASSRTSTDTQYF. Here the CDR3 DNA reads TGTGCCAGCTCTCGTACTAGCACAGATACGCAGTATTTT.

As DNA, the CDR3 is TGTGCCAGCAGCCCGGGACAGGGTTATGAAAAACTGTTTTTT. This encodes CASSPGQGYEKLFF. The V gene is TRBV6-5, the J gene TRBJ1-4, with 9 bases matching TRBD1. The CDR3 sequence is 14 residues long. From germline, CDR1 is MNHEY and CDR2 SVGAGI. The V segment lost 6 bases and the J segment 6 bases; nucleotides outside the gene matches: 5.

This clone showed up just once. The rearrangement links TRBV4-3 to TRBJ1-1; tentatively, D is TRBD1 (6 bases). Trimming shortened V by 11 bases and J by 0 bases, and 22 bases separated the two germline ends. The V gene's germline CDR1 is LGHNA and CDR2 YSLEER. The CDR3 is 16 amino acids. The chain's CDR3 is CAAGEWGGRVNTEAFF. In DNA, the CDR3 is TGCGCCGCCGGTGAATGGGGGGGCAGAGTGAACACTGAAGCTTTCTTT.

The chain is built from TRBV30 and TRBJ2-4; possibly TRBD1 for D (6 bases). Germline CDR1 and CDR2: GTSNPN and SVGIG (reference sequence). The germline V and J ends were trimmed by 2 bases and 6 bases, with 14 bases remaining between them. The CDR3 totals 14 residues. DNA for the CDR3: TGTGCCTGGAGTCATTTGAGGGACATAAACATTCAGTACTTC. Amino acids: CAWSHLRDINIQYF.

This chain connects TRBV30 to TRBJ1-1, with TRBD1 matching over 7 bases. V lost 4 bases and J lost 0; bases outside the gene matches: 8. Germline values: CDR1 GTSNPN, CDR2 SVGIG (reference sequence). This CDR3 region has 15 residues. The CDR3 nucleotides are TGTGCCTGGATGCGACAGGGATCCATGAACACTGAAGCTTTCTTT. As protein: CAWMRQGSMNTEAFF.

The rearrangement links TRBV7-2 to TRBJ1-1, with unresolved D. V was pared by 4 bases and J by 0 bases, with 9 bases between. This CDR3 has 14 residues. The germline CDR1 and CDR2 sequences are SGHTA and FQGNSA. CDR3 loop: CASSSERLNTEAFF. In DNA form, the CDR3 reads TGTGCCAGCAGCTCCGAGCGGCTGAACACTGAAGCTTTCTTT.

There are a few counts of this clone. J is TRBJ2-3 and V is TRBV11-1; maybe TRBD1 (5 bases). The V gene lost 5 bases and the J gene lost 0 bases, with 15 bases spanning the gap. The CDR3 is 16 residues long. The germline V gene has CDR1 SGHAT and CDR2 FQDESV (reference sequence). CDR3 DNA sequence: TGTGCCAGCAGCGGTTTCAGGGAAAGGAGCACAGATACGCAGTATTTT. It specifies CASSGFRERSTDTQYF.

This chain joins TRBV7-2 and TRBJ2-2; D remains ambiguous. The CDR3 is 18 residues long. Trimming stripped 3 bases from V and 1 base from J, with 18 bases between. Germline lookup yields CDR1 SGHTA and CDR2 FQGNSA. As DNA, the CDR3 is TGTGCCAGCAGCTTCCCTCTGGCGGTTATCGGGAACACCGGGGAGCTGTTTTTT. This gives the protein CASSFPLAVIGNTGELFF.

The chain uses TRBV5-8 and TRBJ1-5, with a weak D call TRBD1 (5 bases). V lost 4 bases to trimming and J lost 6 bases, with 17 bases between them. The CDR3 is made up of 15 amino acids. CDR1 and CDR2 (germline): SGHTS, YDEGEE. This CDR3 is CASSLRVTGGQPQHF. CDR3 bases: TGTGCCAGCAGCCTGAGGGTTACGGGGGGTCAGCCCCAGCATTTT.

The V gene is TRBV7-2, the J gene TRBJ1-6, with a tentative D call TRBD1 (6 bases). This CDR3 is 17 amino acids long. V was trimmed by 1 base and J by 0 bases, leaving 10 bases between them. The germline V gene has CDR1 SGHTA and CDR2 FQGNSA. This CDR3 is CASSLGQGSSYNSPLHF. Written as DNA, the CDR3 is TGTGCCAGCAGCTTAGGGCAGGGGAGCTCCTATAATTCACCCCTCCACTTT.

The genes are TRBV20-1 and TRBJ2-1; D perhaps matches TRBD2 (6 bases). CDR3 length: 15 amino acids. Trimming left V 3 bases short and J 6 bases short, with 18 bases between. Germline CDR1 and CDR2: DFQATT and SNEGSKA (reference sequence). CDR3 coding DNA: TGCAGTGCTAGTAGGCCGGGACTTCGAGGCAATGAGCAGTTCTTC. It specifies CSASRPGLRGNEQFF.

This chain joins TRBV10-3 and TRBJ2-3; TRBD2 is a possible D gene (7 bases). The CDR3 sequence is 14 residues long. Trimming removed 8 bases at V and 3 bases at J, with 15 bases between. Germline CDR1 reads ENHRY; CDR2 reads SYGVKD. CDR3 region: CAISRGGGTDTQYF. The CDR3 DNA sequence: TGTGCCATCTCTAGGGGAGGGGGTACAGATACGCAGTATTTT.

The rearrangement uses TRBV12-3 or TRBV12-4 and TRBJ1-6; D gene ambiguous. V was clipped by 6 bases and J by 7 bases, with 10 bases between them. CDR3 size: 13 residues. The CDR3 coding sequence is TGTGCCAGCAGGGTCAGATCAAATTCACCCCTCCACTTT. The encoded protein is CASRVRSNSPLHF.

This chain links TRBV6-1 with TRBJ2-1; D might be TRBD2 (5 bases). The V end was cut by 0 bases, the J end by 5 bases, with 11 bases between. Germline CDR1 reads MNHNS; CDR2 reads SASEGT. The CDR3 totals 15 residues. The CDR3 region is CASSEAAGPHNEQFF. The CDR3 nucleotides are TGTGCCAGCAGTGAAGCCGCGGGTCCCCACAATGAGCAGTTCTTC.

This clone was detected once. The rearrangement uses TRBV18 and TRBJ2-3; 7 nucleotides align to TRBD2. V was pared by 0 bases and J by 3 bases, with 6 bases of the junction left unmatched. The germline V gene has CDR1 KGHSH and CDR2 LQKENI. The CDR3 totals 16 residues. The CDR3 DNA reads as TGTGCCAGCTCACCACCGAGGCTAGCGGTGACAGATACGCAGTATTTT. It codes for CASSPPRLAVTDTQYF.

V usage is TRBV9 and J usage is TRBJ2-7; perhaps TRBD2 as D (5 bases). CDR3 length equals 15 residues. The V and J ends lost 0 bases and 1 base respectively, with 11 bases between them. Germline CDR1 and CDR2: SGDLS and YYNGEE. This CDR3 is CASSVGGSGSYEQYF. The CDR3 DNA reads as TGTGCCAGCAGCGTAGGGGGAAGCGGATCCTACGAGCAGTACTTC.

This chain joins TRBV12-3 or TRBV12-4 and TRBJ1-2; D unresolved. The CDR3 length is 12 residues. The V gene lost 4 bases and the J gene lost 3 bases, with 6 bases spanning the gap. CDR3 protein: CASSSGYYGYTF. The CDR3 DNA follows: TGTGCCAGCAGTTCGGGTTACTATGGCTACACCTTC.

The V gene is TRBV27, the J gene TRBJ1-5; maybe TRBD1 (5 bases). V lost 8 bases and J 6 bases, leaving 17 bases between the germline ends. Germline V gene lookup returns CDR1 MNHEY and CDR2 SMNVEV (reference sequence). This CDR3 is built from 14 residues. The CDR3 coding sequence is TGTGCCAGCGGGCCGGGGGGAGGCGGTCAGCCCCAGCATTTT. Amino acid sequence: CASGPGGGGQPQHF.

This chain uses TRBV18 with TRBJ2-1, with TRBD2 identical over 9 bases. The CDR3 contains 16 residues. Germline lookup yields CDR1 KGHSH and CDR2 LQKENI. Losses at the gene ends were 3 bases for V and 4 bases for J; bases not matched to a gene: 7. In DNA form, the CDR3 reads TGTGCCAGCTCACCTTTCCTAGCGGGAAGTTACAATGAGCAGTTCTTC. Translated: CASSPFLAGSYNEQFF.

The gene calls are TRBV5-1 and TRBJ2-2; D gene ambiguous. CDR3 length: 15 amino acids. Germline V CDR1 and CDR2: SGHRS, YFSETQ. The ends were cut back, 0 bases at V and 2 bases at J, with 8 bases in the middle. This chain's CDR3 is CASSLAVLNTGELFF. The CDR3 DNA follows: TGCGCCAGCAGCTTGGCCGTCCTCAACACCGGGGAGCTGTTTTTT. Full variable domain (missing parts from reference TRBV5-1 and TRBJ2-2): KAGVTQTPRYLIKTRGQQVTLSCSPISGHRSVSWYQQTPGQGLQFLFEYFSETQRNKGNFPGRFSGRQFSNSRSEMNVSTLELGDSALYLCASSLAVLNTGELFFGEGSRLTVL.

This chain uses TRBV19 with TRBJ2-7, with 11 bases lining up with TRBD2. Per germline, CDR1 LNHDA and CDR2 SQIVND (reference sequence). The CDR3 has 15 amino acids. The J segment lost 3 bases and the V segment lost 4 bases, leaving 5 bases of the junction unmatched. CDR3: CASSTSLAGGYEQYF. The CDR3 region has the DNA TGTGCCAGTAGTACCAGTCTAGCGGGGGGCTACGAGCAGTACTTC.

This clone was observed a single time. This sequence joins TRBV27 and TRBJ1-1, with D uncertain. The CDR3 sequence is 13 residues long. Germline values: CDR1 MNHEY, CDR2 SMNVEV (reference sequence). Between the trimmed V and J ends, which lost 6 bases and 1 base, there was a span of 9 bases. The chain's CDR3 is CASRPLGNTEAFF. CDR3 sequence (DNA): TGTGCCAGCAGGCCCCTCGGGAACACTGAAGCTTTCTTT.

The CDR3 reads CASSLQAPYEQYF. In nucleotides, the CDR3 is TGTGCCAGCAGTTTACAGGCCCCCTACGAGCAGTACTTC. The chain combines TRBV27 with TRBJ2-7; no firm D call. CDR1 MNHEY and CDR2 SMNVEV come from the germline V gene (reference sequence). The CDR3 is made up of 13 amino acids. V lost 2 bases to trimming and J lost 2 bases, with 7 bases between them.

The chain recombines TRBV5-1 with TRBJ2-2; TRBD2 matches 7 bases. Per the germline V gene, CDR1 is SGHRS and CDR2 is YFSETQ. The CDR3 is made up of 13 amino acids. Trimming at V came to 4 bases and at J to 6 bases, leaving 3 bases not matched to a gene. The CDR3 loop is CASSLAAAGELFF. The CDR3 DNA sequence: TGCGCCAGCAGCCTAGCGGCCGCCGGGGAGCTGTTTTTT.

The chain recombines TRBV28 with TRBJ2-3; possible D gene TRBD1, 6 bases. Germline V CDR1 and CDR2: MDHEN, SYDVKM. The V end lost 7 bases, the J end lost 2 bases, and 16 bases lay between the germline ends. This CDR3 spans 15 amino acids. The CDR3, as DNA: TGTGCCAGCACCTCCACCCGGGACAACACAGATACGCAGTATTTT. It is translated as CASTSTRDNTDTQYF.